These 26 T cell receptor beta chains share one sample of origin, sequenced in a study of blood T cells in healthy people across ages. Then a second PCR, running about 6 to 11 cycles, was carried out with a sample-barcoded 5' primer and a J-beta primer mix. One entry per CDR3 protein results from TCRdb running MiXCR on the 5' RACE reads. This table holds around 870,000 distinct CDR3 sequences, about 28% found once. What was sequenced was blood. The receptor source for this set is a woman older than 75 in good health.

This clonotype was seen more than once but under ten times. The J gene is TRBJ1-5, the V gene TRBV5-1; TRBD1 matches 7 bases. After removal of 0 bases from V and 0 bases from J, the junction contained 6 bases not matched to a gene. CDR3 length: 17 amino acids. The germline CDR1 and CDR2 sequences are SGHRS and YFSETQ. CDR3 in DNA: TGCGCCAGCAGCTTGGGGGACAGCAGATATAGCAATCAGCCCCAGCATTTT. As protein: CASSLGDSRYSNQPQHF.

This clonotype was counted between two and nine times. J is TRBJ2-2 and V is TRBV7-2, with TRBD2 matching 10 bases. The CDR3 is 15 residues long. Trimming cost V 5 bases and J 4 bases; bases outside gene matches: 4. Germline V gene lookup returns CDR1 SGHTA and CDR2 FQGNSA. In DNA form, the CDR3 reads TGTGCCAGCAGCATTAGGACTAGCGGCACCGGGGAGCTGTTTTTT. Its translation is CASSIRTSGTGELFF.

At least ten counts were recorded for this clonotype. J is TRBJ2-3 and V is TRBV28; D unclear. The CDR3 runs 11 residues. The ends were cut back, 6 bases at V and 4 bases at J, with 5 bases in the middle. Germline CDR1 is MDHEN and CDR2 is SYDVKM. CDR3 amino acids: CASRVADTQYF. The CDR3 DNA is TGTGCCAGCAGAGTAGCAGATACGCAGTATTTT.

There are many counts of this clonotype. The V gene is TRBV5-4, the J gene TRBJ2-3; TRBD2 is a possible D gene (5 bases). Germline assignment: CDR1 SGHNT and CDR2 YYREEE (reference sequence). Trimming cost V 5 bases and J 8 bases, with 15 bases left between them. The CDR3 sequence is 13 residues long. The CDR3 here is CASSRTEVGTQYF. The CDR3 DNA follows: TGTGCCAGCAGTCGGACGGAGGTCGGTACGCAGTATTTT.

This clonotype was seen at least ten times. The CDR3 is CSARLAESTDTQYF. CDR3 DNA sequence: TGCAGTGCTCGACTAGCGGAAAGCACAGATACGCAGTATTTT. The chain links TRBV20-1 to TRBJ2-3; TRBD2 matches 9 bases. Germline assignment: CDR1 DFQATT and CDR2 SNEGSKA (reference sequence). J gave up 0 bases and V 5 bases, and 3 bases lay outside the gene matches. The CDR3 extends over 14 amino acids.

This clonotype was detected ten times or more. The chain combines TRBV6-5 with TRBJ2-7; 8 positions match TRBD1. Losses at the gene ends were 0 bases for V and 6 bases for J; bases not matched to a gene: 4. The CDR3 spans 14 residues. The V gene's germline CDR1 is MNHEY and CDR2 SVGAGI. The CDR3 reads CASSYSGRGPEQYF. CDR3 DNA sequence: TGTGCCAGCAGTTACTCGGGCAGGGGGCCCGAGCAGTACTTC.

Comment on this clonotype: In this CDR3 the conserved last residue, phenylalanine or tryptophan, is missing, so a read error is likely. Because the CDR3's place on the DNA is in doubt, the DNA is left out and the CDR3 is given as listed by TCRdb. The chain is built from TRBV20-1 and TRBJ2-7; TRBD2, the table's D call, lacks a check against the DNA. The CDR3 spans 15 residues, counting both ends. The germline V gene has CDR1 DFQATT and CDR2 SNEGSKA (reference sequence). The CDR3 reads CSAREPKAGLYERYI.

V is TRBV5-1 and J is TRBJ2-5; unclear D gene. The CDR3 length is 11 residues. V lost 1 base and J 11 bases, leaving 9 bases between the germline ends. Germline V gives CDR1 SGHRS, CDR2 YFSETQ. The CDR3 DNA reads as TGCGCCAGCAGCTTGAGTATTGAGCAGTACTTC. Encoded protein: CASSLSIEQYF. The entire variable domain, with the rest obtained from reference TRBV5-1 and TRBJ2-5, is as follows: KAGVTQTPRYLIKTRGQQVTLSCSPISGHRSVSWYQQTPGQGLQFLFEYFSETQRNKGNFPGRFSGRQFSNSRSEMNVSTLELGDSALYLCASSLSIEQYFGPGTRLLVL.

A few counts support this clonotype. Since a much larger clone is just one base distant, this may be a read error. This chain uses TRBV7-9 with TRBJ2-5; tentatively, D is TRBD1 (6 bases). The CDR3 loop spans 16 amino acids. Trimming left V 1 base short and J 7 bases short, with 19 bases between. The germline V gene encodes CDR1 SEHNR and CDR2 FQNEAQ (reference sequence). DNA of the CDR3: TGTGCCAGCAGCTTAGACAACGCAGGGGTAAAAGGGACCCAGTACTTC. Protein sequence: CASSLDNAGVKGTQYF. Based on the CDR3 plus reference TRBV7-9 and TRBJ2-5, the full variable domain is DTGVSQNPRHKITKRGQNVTFRCDPISEHNRLYWYRQTLGQGPEFLTYFQNEAQLEKSRLLSDRFSAERPKGSFSTLEIQRTEQGDSAMYLCASSLDNAGVKGTQYFGPGTRLLVL.

This clonotype was picked up many times. The chain uses TRBV9 and TRBJ2-5, with D possibly matching TRBD2 (6 bases). This CDR3 has 18 amino acids. Between the trimmed V and J ends, which lost 0 bases and 1 base, there was a span of 19 bases. Germline loops: CDR1 SGDLS, CDR2 YYNGEE. CDR3 amino acids: CASSVGTDVGLPQETQYF. CDR3 DNA sequence: TGTGCCAGCAGCGTAGGAACGGACGTGGGACTCCCCCAAGAGACCCAGTACTTC.

This clonotype was picked up a small number of times. The chain is built from TRBV3-1 and TRBJ2-1; 7 bases are a match to TRBD1. Germline CDR1 LGHDT, CDR2 YNNKEL (reference sequence). The CDR3 is made up of 18 amino acids. Unmatched junction bases numbered 16, after V lost 4 bases and J lost 4 bases. The CDR3 sequence: CASSRGQILTMGYNEQFF. The CDR3 coding sequence is TGTGCCAGCAGCCGGGGACAGATACTCACCATGGGGTACAATGAGCAGTTCTTC.

This chain joins TRBV18 and TRBJ2-7; 12 bases map to TRBD1. Germline V gene data show CDR1 as KGHSH and CDR2 as LQKENI. V was pared by 2 bases and J by 5 bases, with 4 bases of the junction left unmatched. The CDR3 contains 15 residues. CDR3 protein: CASSPGTGGGDEQYF. In DNA, the CDR3 is TGTGCCAGCTCACCAGGGACAGGGGGCGGCGACGAGCAGTACTTC.

This clonotype occurred many times. V gene TRBV7-6 combines with J gene TRBJ2-1; D is possibly TRBD2 (6 bases). With 5 bases removed from V and 1 base from J, the gap between germline ends came to 15 bases. The CDR3 is 16 amino acids. Germline V gene data show CDR1 as SGHVS and CDR2 as FNYEAQ. CDR3 sequence reads: CASSALGGESYNEQFF. In nucleotides, the CDR3 is TGTGCCAGCAGCGCGCTGGGCGGGGAGTCCTACAATGAGCAGTTCTTC.

V is TRBV7-3 and J is TRBJ2-5, with 10 bases that match TRBD2. The germline V gene encodes CDR1 SGHTA and CDR2 FQGTGA. Trimming cost V 5 bases and J 5 bases; bases outside gene matches: 8. The CDR3 sequence is 15 residues long. The CDR3 nucleotides are TGTGCCAGCAGCGAGCGGGGGGGCAGGTTTGAGACCCAGTACTTC. Its protein product is CASSERGGRFETQYF. Filled out from reference TRBV7-3 and TRBJ2-5, the complete variable domain reads GAGVSQTPSNKVTEKGKYVELRCDPISGHTALYWYRQSLGQGPEFLIYFQGTGAADDSGLPNDRFFAVRPEGSVSTLKIQRTERGDSAVYLCASSERGGRFETQYFGPGTRLLVL.

CDR3 nucleotides: TGTGCCAGTAGTACGGGAGGACTAGCGGGGAGATATCCCACAGATACGCAGTATTTT. Its protein is CASSTGGLAGRYPTDTQYF. The V gene is TRBV19, the J gene TRBJ2-3, with TRBD2 identical over 12 bases. Germline CDR1 LNHDA, CDR2 SQIVND (reference sequence). Trimming removed 4 bases from V and 2 bases from J; junction bases left unmatched: 13. The CDR3 is made up of 19 amino acids.

This clonotype was seen more than once but under ten times. This may come from a read error, since a much larger clone is one base off. The chain joins TRBV7-8 to TRBJ1-4; D gene unclear. From germline, CDR1 is SGHVS and CDR2 FQNEAQ. This CDR3 is 11 amino acids long. The CDR3 loop is CASSFNEKRFF. As DNA, the CDR3 is TGTGCCAGCAGCTTTAATGAAAAACGGTTTTTT.

The V gene is TRBV20-1, the J gene TRBJ2-2; 7 bases align to TRBD1. In germline, CDR1 is DFQATT, CDR2 SNEGSKA (reference sequence). The trim removed 0 bases at V and 5 bases at J, leaving 3 bases unmatched. The CDR3 runs 14 residues. The CDR3 here is CSAREATGTGELFF. For the CDR3, the DNA is TGCAGTGCTAGAGAAGCGACAGGGACCGGGGAGCTGTTTTTT.

In its sample, this clonotype was seen many times. V gene TRBV7-2 combines with J gene TRBJ2-2; 12 bases agree with TRBD1. The length of the CDR3 is 14 residues. J was trimmed by 4 bases and V by 8 bases; bases with no gene match: 2. Per germline, CDR1 SGHTA and CDR2 FQGNSA. The CDR3 DNA reads TGTGCCAGCGGGACAGGGGGCTTCACCGGGGAGCTGTTTTTT. Residues: CASGTGGFTGELFF.

This clonotype was detected ten times or more. The J gene is TRBJ2-7, the V gene TRBV3-1; D ambiguous. V was trimmed by 0 bases and J by 0 bases, leaving 12 bases between them. CDR3 size: 16 residues. The germline gives CDR1 LGHDT, CDR2 YNNKEL (reference sequence). The CDR3 loop is CASSQDPRWLSYEQYF. For the CDR3, the DNA is TGTGCCAGCAGCCAAGATCCTAGGTGGCTCTCCTACGAGCAGTACTTC.

As concerns this clonotype: This sequence may be a read error, since a much larger clone differs from it by one base. The chain employs TRBV20-1 and TRBJ2-7; TRBD2 might be the D (5 bases). The germline CDR1 and CDR2 sequences are DFQATT and SNEGSKA (reference sequence). The CDR3 contains 12 residues. CDR3 sequence: CSAMRVAGERYF. The CDR3 coding sequence is TGCAGTGCTATGCGGGTAGCCGGCGAGCGGTACTTC.

This clonotype came up once. A read error may explain this, as a much larger clone is one base away. This chain links TRBV7-2 with TRBJ2-1; perhaps TRBD2 as D (6 bases). Trimming removed 4 bases from V and 8 bases from J, with 21 bases in between. Germline V gene lookup returns CDR1 SGHTA and CDR2 FQGNSA. The length of the CDR3 is 16 residues. The CDR3, as DNA: TGTGCCAGCAGCTCGGGTCCGGGGGAAGGGTACGATGAGCAGTTCTTC. It specifies CASSSGPGEGYDEQFF.

This chain uses TRBV4-2 with TRBJ2-1, with D possibly called TRBD1 or TRBD2 (6 bases each). This CDR3 comprises 17 residues. The germline V and J ends were trimmed by 1 base and 4 bases, with 17 bases remaining between them. CDR1 is LGHNA, CDR2 YNFKEQ, per germline. The CDR3: CASSQVWGARPYNEQFF. The CDR3 nucleotides are TGTGCCAGCAGCCAAGTTTGGGGGGCCCGACCTTACAATGAGCAGTTCTTC.

This clonotype was seen ten or more times. The gene calls are TRBV20-1 and TRBJ2-1, with TRBD1 identical over 7 bases. The J segment lost 7 bases and the V segment lost 5 bases, leaving 14 bases of the junction unmatched. The CDR3 runs 15 residues. The germline V gene encodes CDR1 DFQATT and CDR2 SNEGSKA (reference sequence). The CDR3 bases are TGCAGTGCTCCCCTTCGACAGGGAGTATTGAATGAGCAGTTCTTC. This encodes CSAPLRQGVLNEQFF.

This clonotype has at least ten counts. This may be a read error, as it is one base from a much larger clone. This chain joins TRBV3-1 and TRBJ2-7; TRBD2 aligns across 13 bases. V was clipped by 4 bases and J by 5 bases; unmatched bases: 2. The CDR3 has 14 amino acids. Germline CDR1 LGHDT, CDR2 YNNKEL (reference sequence). The CDR3 sequence is CASSRGLAGHEQYF. The DNA of the CDR3 is TGTGCCAGCAGCCGGGGACTAGCGGGGCACGAGCAGTACTTC.

This clonotype was counted many times. V and J are TRBV6-6 and TRBJ1-2; 8 nucleotides match TRBD1. Per germline, CDR1 MNHNY and CDR2 SVGAGI (reference sequence). The CDR3 covers 13 residues. The junction had 10 bases not matched to a gene; V was cut back by 10 bases and J by 6 bases. CDR3 sequence reads: CATKAGGADGYTF. The CDR3 DNA is TGTGCCACCAAAGCAGGGGGCGCGGATGGCTACACCTTC.

This chain connects TRBV20-1 to TRBJ1-1, with 7 bases fitting TRBD1. CDR1 is DFQATT and CDR2 is SNEGSKA in the germline V gene (reference sequence). V was pared by 2 bases and J by 1 base, with 4 bases of the junction left unmatched. The length of the CDR3 is 14 residues. Written as DNA, the CDR3 is TGCAGTGCTAGACAAGGGACAGCGAACACTGAAGCTTTCTTT. Its translation is CSARQGTANTEAFF.